This record looks at one T cell receptor (beta chain) sequence and its context. This entry belongs to a study of blood T cell repertoires in COVID-19. Study details: Acute and convalescent COVID-19 samples came from the United States, Italy and Spain. PBMCs, B-cell-depleted T cells, or T cells provided the cDNA or gDNA that made up the material.

The study recruited people aged about 18 to 95 years across approximately 24 US areas. Only in-frame clones appear in the TCRdb table, and some are missing; sequencing was by immunoSEQ multiplex PCR. The sample includes about 400,000 clones, about 86% of them seen just once. V dropped 3 bases and J dropped 0 bases, with 6 bases sitting between them. The CDR3 is 13 amino acids. From germline, CDR1 is DFQATT and CDR2 SNEGSKA (reference sequence). The V and J genes are TRBV20-1 and TRBJ1-5; no clear D gene. The sequenced material came from PBMCs or T cells enriched from blood (not recorded which). This TCR was sampled from a woman in her forties or fifties who had recovered from COVID-19. The CDR3 is CSASGDSNQPQHF. For the CDR3, the DNA is TGCAGTGCTAGTGGCGATAGCAATCAGCCCCAGCATTTT.